This paragraph covers one TCR beta chain sequence. V was shortened by 4 bases and J by 6 bases, with 15 bases between the two germline ends. The CDR3 loop spans 14 amino acids. CDR1 is SQVTM and CDR2 is ANQGSEA in the germline V gene. Reverse transcription of roughly 0.5 to 1 ug RNA was carried out with random hexamers. The method of amplification for TCR beta CDR3 was immunoSEQ multiplex PCR, covering 54 Vbeta and 13 Jbeta. TCRdb fed the immunoSEQ multiplex PCR reads into MiXCR, producing one record per CDR3 protein. The repertoire holds around 81,000 distinct CDR3 sequences, with roughly 94% as singletons. These data come from a study of CD8 T cells in Susac syndrome. Study-wide context: Within the sequenced group of Susac syndrome patients, about 6 showed active disease and about 8 were in remission.

What was sequenced was CD8+ T cells from PBMCs. The sequence was obtained from a human donor with Susac syndrome. V usage is TRBV29-1 and J usage is TRBJ2-2, with a weak D call TRBD2 (5 bases). CDR3 loop: CSVVDGARAGELFF. CDR3 DNA: TGCAGCGTTGTGGACGGAGCGAGGGCCGGGGAGCTGTTTTTT.